This T cell receptor (beta chain) was profiled in a study of T cell responses to AZD1222 COVID-19 vaccine. Study results and caveats: Targeting of unmutated variant regions was reportedly seen in nearly half of spike-specific TCRs. Regions 160-218 and 743-854 dominated among vaccine-associated CD4 TCRs spanning spike. Donors skewed white British and female; clonal diversity was possibly underestimated.

Only in-frame clones appear in the TCRdb table, and some are missing; sequencing was by immunoSEQ multiplex PCR. The sample holds 150,000 to 200,000 clones, under 95% seen once. Germline V lookup: CDR1 SQVTM, CDR2 ANQGSEA. The CDR3 extends over 12 amino acids. Trimming shortened V by 3 bases and J by 4 bases, and 9 bases separated the two germline ends. As regards this clone: Its target is not known.

The TCR comes from an adult who received the AZD1222 COVID-19 vaccine. V is TRBV29-1 and J is TRBJ2-5, with D unresolved. The starting material was peripheral blood, obtained 28 days after the second AZD1222 dose. The CDR3: CSVESSTETQYF. Written as DNA, the CDR3 is TGCAGCGTTGAGTCTTCAACAGAGACCCAGTACTTC.